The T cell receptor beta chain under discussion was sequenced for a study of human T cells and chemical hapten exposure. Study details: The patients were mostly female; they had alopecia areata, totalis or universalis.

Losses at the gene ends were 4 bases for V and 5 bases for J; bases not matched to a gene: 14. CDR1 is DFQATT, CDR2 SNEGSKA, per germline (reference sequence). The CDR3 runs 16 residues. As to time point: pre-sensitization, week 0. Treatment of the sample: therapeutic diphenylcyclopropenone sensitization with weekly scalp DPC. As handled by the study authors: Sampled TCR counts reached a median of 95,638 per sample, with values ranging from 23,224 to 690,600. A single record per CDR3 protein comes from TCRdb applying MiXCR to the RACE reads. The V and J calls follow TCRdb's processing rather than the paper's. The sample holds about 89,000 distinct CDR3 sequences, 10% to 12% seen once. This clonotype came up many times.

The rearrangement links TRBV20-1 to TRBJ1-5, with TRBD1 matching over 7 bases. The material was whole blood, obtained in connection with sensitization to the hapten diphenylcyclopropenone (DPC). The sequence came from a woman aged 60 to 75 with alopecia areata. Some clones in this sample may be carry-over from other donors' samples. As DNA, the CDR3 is TGCAGTGCTACGAAAGGGGGCCCGGAGGGTCATCAGCCCCAGCATTTT. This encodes CSATKGGPEGHQPQHF.